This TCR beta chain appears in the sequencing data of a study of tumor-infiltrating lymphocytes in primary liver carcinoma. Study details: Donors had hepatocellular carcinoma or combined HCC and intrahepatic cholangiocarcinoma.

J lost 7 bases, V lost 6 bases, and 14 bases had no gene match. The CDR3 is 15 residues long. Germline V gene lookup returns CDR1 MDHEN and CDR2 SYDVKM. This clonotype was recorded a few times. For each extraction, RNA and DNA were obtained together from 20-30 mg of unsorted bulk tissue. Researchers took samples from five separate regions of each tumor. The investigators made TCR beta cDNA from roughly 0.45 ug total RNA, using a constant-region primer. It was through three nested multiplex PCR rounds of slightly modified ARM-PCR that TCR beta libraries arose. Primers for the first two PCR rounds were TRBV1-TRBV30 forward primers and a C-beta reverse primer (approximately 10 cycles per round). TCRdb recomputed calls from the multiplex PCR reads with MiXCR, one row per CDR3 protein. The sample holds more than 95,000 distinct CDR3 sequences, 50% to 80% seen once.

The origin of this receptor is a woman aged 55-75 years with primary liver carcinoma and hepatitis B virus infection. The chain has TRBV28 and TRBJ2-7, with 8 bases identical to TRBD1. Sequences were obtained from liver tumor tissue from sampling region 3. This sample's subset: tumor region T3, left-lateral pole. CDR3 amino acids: CASRLRTGNVFEQYF. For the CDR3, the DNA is TGTGCCAGCAGGCTCCGGACAGGGAACGTTTTTGAGCAGTACTTC.